This TCR beta chain was recorded in a study of cytomegalovirus exposure and HLA in healthy donors. Study-wide results and caveats: Being productive about 87% or about 30% of the time was typical of most TCR beta V segments in an earlier analysis. Across HLA loci, a later analysis found differing TCR association rates, with DRB1 most and HLA-C fewest. Associated with cytomegalovirus, according to the listing, were 150 to 200 TCR beta chains. Presence/absence analyses rested on an assumption that sequencing depth was roughly uniform across donors.

The PCR ran on 60 Vbeta and 13 Jbeta primers. TCRdb keeps only in-frame clones here, not all; method: immunoSEQ multiplex PCR. The sample shows over 150,000 clones, 70% to 80% of them seen only once. As for this clone: Its matching antigen is unknown.

The ends were cut back, 0 bases at V and 6 bases at J, with 12 bases in the middle. From germline, CDR1 is GTSNPN and CDR2 SVGIG (reference sequence). This CDR3 is 14 amino acids long. The clonotype was recovered from a woman in her thirties or forties in good health and CMV-seronegative. V gene TRBV30 combines with J gene TRBJ2-1; a possible D gene is TRBD2 (7 bases). What was sequenced was PBMCs. The CDR3 sequence: CAWSVTGGPNEQFF. The CDR3 DNA sequence: TGTGCCTGGAGTGTAACGGGGGGCCCCAATGAGCAGTTCTTC. The whole variable domain, filled in from reference TRBV30 and TRBJ2-1, reads SQTIHQWPATLVQPVGSPLSLECTVEGTSNPNLYWYRQAAGRGLQLLFYSVGIGQISSEVPQNLSASRPQDRQFILSSKKLLLSDSGFYLCAWSVTGGPNEQFFGPGTRLTVL.